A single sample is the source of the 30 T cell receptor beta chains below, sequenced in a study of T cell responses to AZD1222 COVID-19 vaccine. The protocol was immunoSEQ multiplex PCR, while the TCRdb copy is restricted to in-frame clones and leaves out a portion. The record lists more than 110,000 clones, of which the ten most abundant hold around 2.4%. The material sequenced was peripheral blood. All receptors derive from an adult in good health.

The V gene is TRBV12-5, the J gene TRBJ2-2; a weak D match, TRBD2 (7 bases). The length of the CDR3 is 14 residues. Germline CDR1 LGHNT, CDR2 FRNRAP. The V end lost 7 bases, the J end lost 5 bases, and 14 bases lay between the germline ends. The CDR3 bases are TGTGCTAGTGCTCCGGGGGGCAAAACCGGGGAGCTGTTTTTT. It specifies CASAPGGKTGELFF.

As DNA, the CDR3 is TGTGCCAGCAGCTTTGGGCCAGGGACCGAAGCTTTCTTT. This translates into CASSFGPGTEAFF. The chain carries TRBV11-3 and TRBJ1-1, with D perhaps matching TRBD1 (5 bases). The CDR3 has 13 residues. Germline assignment: CDR1 SGHNT and CDR2 YENEEA. V was pared by 3 bases and J by 8 bases, with 13 bases between.

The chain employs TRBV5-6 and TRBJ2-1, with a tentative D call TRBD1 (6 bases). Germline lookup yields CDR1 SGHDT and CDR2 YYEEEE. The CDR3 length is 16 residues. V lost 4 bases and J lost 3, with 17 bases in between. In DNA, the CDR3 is TGTGCCAGCAGCCTGAAACCAGGGGAAAACTACAATGAGCAGTTCTTC. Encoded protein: CASSLKPGENYNEQFF.

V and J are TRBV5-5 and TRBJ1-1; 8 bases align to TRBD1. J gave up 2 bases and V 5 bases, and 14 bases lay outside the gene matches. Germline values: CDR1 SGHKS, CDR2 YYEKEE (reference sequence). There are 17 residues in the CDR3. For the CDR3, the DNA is TGTGCCAGCAGTTCGGACAGGGCTTCCCTTACCAACACTGAAGCTTTCTTT. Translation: CASSSDRASLTNTEAFF.

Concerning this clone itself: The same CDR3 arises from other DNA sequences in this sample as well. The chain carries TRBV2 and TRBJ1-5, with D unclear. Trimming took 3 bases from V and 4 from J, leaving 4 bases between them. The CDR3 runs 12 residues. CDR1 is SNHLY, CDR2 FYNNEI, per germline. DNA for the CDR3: TGTGCCAGCAGTGACAGGAATCAGCCCCAGCATTTT. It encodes CASSDRNQPQHF.

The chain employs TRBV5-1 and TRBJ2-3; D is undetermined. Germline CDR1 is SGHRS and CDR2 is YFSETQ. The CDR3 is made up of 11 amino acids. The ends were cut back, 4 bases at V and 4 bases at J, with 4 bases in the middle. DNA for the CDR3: TGCGCCAGCAGCGTGGCAGATACGCAGTATTTT. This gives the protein CASSVADTQYF.

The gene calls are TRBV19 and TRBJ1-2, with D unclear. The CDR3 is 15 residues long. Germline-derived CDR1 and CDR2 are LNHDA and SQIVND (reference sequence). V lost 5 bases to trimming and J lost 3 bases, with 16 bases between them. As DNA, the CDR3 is TGTGCCAGTAGTGTGGACGGCCGAAGGGACTATGGCTACACCTTC. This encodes CASSVDGRRDYGYTF.

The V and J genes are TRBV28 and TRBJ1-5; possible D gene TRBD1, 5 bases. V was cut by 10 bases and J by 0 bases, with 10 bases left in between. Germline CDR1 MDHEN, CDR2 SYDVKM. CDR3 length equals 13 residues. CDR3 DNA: TGTGCCAACTCCAGGGATAGCAATCAGCCCCAGCATTTT. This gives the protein CANSRDSNQPQHF. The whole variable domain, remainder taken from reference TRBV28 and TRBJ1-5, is DVKVTQSSRYLVKRTGEKVFLECVQDMDHENMFWYRQDPGLGLRLIYFSYDVKMKEKGDIPEGYSVSREKKERFSLILESASTNQTSMYLCANSRDSNQPQHFGDGTRLSIL.

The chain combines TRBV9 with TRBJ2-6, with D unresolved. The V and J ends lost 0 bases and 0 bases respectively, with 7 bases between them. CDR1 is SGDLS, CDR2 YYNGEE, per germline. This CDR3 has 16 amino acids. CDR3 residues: CASSVATSSGANVLTF. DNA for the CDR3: TGTGCCAGCAGCGTAGCTACGAGCTCTGGGGCCAACGTCCTGACTTTC.

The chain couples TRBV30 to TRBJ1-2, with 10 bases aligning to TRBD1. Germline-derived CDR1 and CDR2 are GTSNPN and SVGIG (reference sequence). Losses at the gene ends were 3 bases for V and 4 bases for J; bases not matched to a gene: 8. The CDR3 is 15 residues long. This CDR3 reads CAWRGLRQGAYGYTF. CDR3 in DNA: TGTGCCTGGAGGGGATTAAGACAGGGGGCCTATGGCTACACCTTC.

The CDR3: CASSLSWQKPQHF. CDR3 sequence (DNA): TGTGCCAGCAGTTTATCTTGGCAGAAGCCCCAGCATTTT. J is TRBJ1-5 and V is TRBV27, with D unresolved. CDR3 length equals 13 residues. V lost 0 bases to trimming and J lost 8 bases, with 8 bases between them. Germline V gene sequence: CDR1 MNHEY, CDR2 SMNVEV (reference sequence).

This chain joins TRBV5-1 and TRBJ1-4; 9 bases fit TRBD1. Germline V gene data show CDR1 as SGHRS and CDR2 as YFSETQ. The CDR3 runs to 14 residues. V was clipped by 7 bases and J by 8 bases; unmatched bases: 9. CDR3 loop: CASAPTGGEEKLFF. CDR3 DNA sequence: TGCGCCAGCGCGCCAACAGGGGGCGAAGAAAAACTGTTTTTT. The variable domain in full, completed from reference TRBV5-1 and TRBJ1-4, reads KAGVTQTPRYLIKTRGQQVTLSCSPISGHRSVSWYQQTPGQGLQFLFEYFSETQRNKGNFPGRFSGRQFSNSRSEMNVSTLELGDSALYLCASAPTGGEEKLFFGSGTQLSVL.

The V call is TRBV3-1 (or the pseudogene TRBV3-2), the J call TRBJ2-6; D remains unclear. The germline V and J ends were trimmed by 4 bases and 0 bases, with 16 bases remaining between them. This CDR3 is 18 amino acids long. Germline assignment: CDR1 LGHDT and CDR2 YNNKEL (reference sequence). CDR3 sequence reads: CASSLSSLSLSGANVLTF. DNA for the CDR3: TGTGCCAGCAGCCTTTCGTCGCTCTCTCTCTCTGGGGCCAACGTCCTGACTTTC.

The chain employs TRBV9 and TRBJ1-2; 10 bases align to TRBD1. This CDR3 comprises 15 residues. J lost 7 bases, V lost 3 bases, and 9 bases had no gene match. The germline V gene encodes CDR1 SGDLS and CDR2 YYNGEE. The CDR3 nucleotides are TGTGCCAGCAGCGGTGGTGTGGGACAGGGGTCTGGCTACACCTTC. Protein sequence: CASSGGVGQGSGYTF.

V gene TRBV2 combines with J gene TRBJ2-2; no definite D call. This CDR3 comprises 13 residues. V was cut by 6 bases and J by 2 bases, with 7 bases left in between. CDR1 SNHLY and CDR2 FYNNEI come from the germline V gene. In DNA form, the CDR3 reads TGTGCCAGCAGAAACACTAACACCGGGGAGCTGTTTTTT. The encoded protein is CASRNTNTGELFF.

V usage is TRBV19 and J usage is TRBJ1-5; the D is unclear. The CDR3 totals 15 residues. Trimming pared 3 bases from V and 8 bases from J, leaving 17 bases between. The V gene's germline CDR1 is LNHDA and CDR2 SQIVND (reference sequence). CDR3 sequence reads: CASSIRRVIPEPQHF. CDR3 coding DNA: TGTGCCAGTAGTATTAGGCGGGTCATACCCGAGCCCCAGCATTTT.

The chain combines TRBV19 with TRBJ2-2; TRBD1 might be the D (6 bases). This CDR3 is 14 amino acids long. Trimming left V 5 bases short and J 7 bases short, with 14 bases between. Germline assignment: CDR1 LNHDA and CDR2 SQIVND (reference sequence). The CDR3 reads CASSLYREIGELFF. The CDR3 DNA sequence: TGTGCCAGTAGTCTATACAGGGAAATCGGGGAGCTGTTTTTT.

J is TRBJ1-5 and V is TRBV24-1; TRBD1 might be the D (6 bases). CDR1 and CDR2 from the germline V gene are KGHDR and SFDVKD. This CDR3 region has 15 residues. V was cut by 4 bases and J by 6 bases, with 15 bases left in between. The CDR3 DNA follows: TGTGCCACCAGTGAAGCTGGACGAGGGGGTCAGCCCCAGCATTTT. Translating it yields CATSEAGRGGQPQHF.

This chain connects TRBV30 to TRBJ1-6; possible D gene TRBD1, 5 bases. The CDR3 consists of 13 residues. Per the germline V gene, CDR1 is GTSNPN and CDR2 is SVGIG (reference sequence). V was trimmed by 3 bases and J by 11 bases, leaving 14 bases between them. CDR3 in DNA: TGTGCCTGGAGCGGTATGGGGGTCGCACCCCTCCACTTT. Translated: CAWSGMGVAPLHF.

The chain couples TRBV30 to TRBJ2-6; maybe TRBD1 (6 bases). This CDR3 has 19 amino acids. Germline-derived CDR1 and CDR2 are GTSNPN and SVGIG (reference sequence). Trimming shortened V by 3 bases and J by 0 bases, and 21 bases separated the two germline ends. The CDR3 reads CAWSEPVSGQISGANVLTF. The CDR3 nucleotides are TGTGCCTGGAGCGAACCCGTCTCGGGACAAATCTCTGGGGCCAACGTCCTGACTTTC.

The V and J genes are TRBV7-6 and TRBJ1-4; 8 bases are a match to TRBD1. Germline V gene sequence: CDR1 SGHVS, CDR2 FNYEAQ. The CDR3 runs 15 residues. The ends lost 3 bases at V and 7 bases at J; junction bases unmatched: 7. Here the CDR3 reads CASSFLDRVVEKLFF. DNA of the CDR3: TGTGCCAGCAGCTTCTTGGACAGGGTGGTTGAAAAACTGTTTTTT.

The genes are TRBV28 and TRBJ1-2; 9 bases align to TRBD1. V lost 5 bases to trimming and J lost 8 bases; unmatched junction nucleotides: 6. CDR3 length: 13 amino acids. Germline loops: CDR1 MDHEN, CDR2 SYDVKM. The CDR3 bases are TGTGCCAGCAGTGGGGGACAGGGAAGCGGCTACACCTTC. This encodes CASSGGQGSGYTF.

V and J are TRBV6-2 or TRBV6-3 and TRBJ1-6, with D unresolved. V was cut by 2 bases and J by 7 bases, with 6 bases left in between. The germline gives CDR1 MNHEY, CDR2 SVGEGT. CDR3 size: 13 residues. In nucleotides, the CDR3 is TGTGCCAGCAGTTACGATCCGAATTCACCCCTCCACTTT. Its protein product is CASSYDPNSPLHF.

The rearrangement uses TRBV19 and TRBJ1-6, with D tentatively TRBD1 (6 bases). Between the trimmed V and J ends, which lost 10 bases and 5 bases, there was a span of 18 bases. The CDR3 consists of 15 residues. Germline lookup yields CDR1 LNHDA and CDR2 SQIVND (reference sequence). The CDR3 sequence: CATHPRGNNNSPLHF. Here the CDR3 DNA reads TGTGCCACTCATCCTAGGGGGAACAATAATTCACCCCTCCACTTT.

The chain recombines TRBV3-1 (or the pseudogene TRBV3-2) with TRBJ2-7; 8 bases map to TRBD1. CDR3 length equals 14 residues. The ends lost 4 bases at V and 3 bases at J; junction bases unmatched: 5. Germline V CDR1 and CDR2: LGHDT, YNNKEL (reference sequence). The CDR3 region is CASSLWDRSYEQYF. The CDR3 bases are TGTGCCAGCAGCCTATGGGACAGGAGCTACGAGCAGTACTTC.

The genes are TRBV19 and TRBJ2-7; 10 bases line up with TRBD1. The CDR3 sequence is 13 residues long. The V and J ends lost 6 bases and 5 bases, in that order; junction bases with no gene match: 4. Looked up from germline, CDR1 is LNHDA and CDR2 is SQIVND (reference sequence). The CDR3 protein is CASRGQGGDEQYF. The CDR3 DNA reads TGTGCCAGTAGAGGACAGGGGGGAGACGAGCAGTACTTC.

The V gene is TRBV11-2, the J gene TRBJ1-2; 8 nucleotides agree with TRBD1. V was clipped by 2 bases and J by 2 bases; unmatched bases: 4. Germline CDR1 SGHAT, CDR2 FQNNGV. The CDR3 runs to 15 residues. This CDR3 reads CASSLRQGLNYGYTF. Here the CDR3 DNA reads TGTGCCAGCAGCTTAAGACAGGGGTTAAACTATGGCTACACCTTC.

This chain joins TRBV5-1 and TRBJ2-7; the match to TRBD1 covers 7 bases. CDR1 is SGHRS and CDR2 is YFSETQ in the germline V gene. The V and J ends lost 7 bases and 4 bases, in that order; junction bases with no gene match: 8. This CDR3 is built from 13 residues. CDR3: CASSIGTAYEQYF. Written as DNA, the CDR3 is TGCGCCAGCTCTATCGGGACAGCTTACGAGCAGTACTTC.

CDR3 loop: CASSPLRTAVGGYTF. The CDR3 coding sequence is TGTGCCAGCAGCCCACTCCGGACAGCTGTGGGGGGCTACACCTTC. This rearrangement joins TRBV7-8 to TRBJ1-2; D possibly corresponds to TRBD1 (6 bases). Germline CDR1 and CDR2: SGHVS and FQNEAQ. V lost 5 bases to trimming and J lost 8 bases, with 21 bases between them. The CDR3 totals 15 residues.

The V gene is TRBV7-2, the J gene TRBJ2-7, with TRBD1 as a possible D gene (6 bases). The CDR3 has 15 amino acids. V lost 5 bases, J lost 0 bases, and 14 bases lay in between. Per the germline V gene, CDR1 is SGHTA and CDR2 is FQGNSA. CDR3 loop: CASSITSDSSYEQYF. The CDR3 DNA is TGTGCCAGCAGCATTACGTCGGACAGCTCCTACGAGCAGTACTTC. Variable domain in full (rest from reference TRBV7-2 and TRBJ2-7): GAGVSQSPSNKVTEKGKDVELRCDPISGHTALYWYRQSLGQGLEFLIYFQGNSAPDKSGLPSDRFSAERTGGSVSTLTIQRTQQEDSAVYLCASSITSDSSYEQYFGPGTRLTVT.